This T cell receptor (beta chain) appears in the sequencing data of a study of OX40 agonist ivuxolimab in advanced cancers. About the investigation overall: The costimulatory receptor OX40 (CD134) was targeted by ivuxolimab, a fully human IgG2 agonistic monoclonal antibody. Intravenous ivuxolimab was administered to patients every 2 weeks at six dose levels: 0.01, 0.1, 0.3, 1.5, 3 and 10 mg/kg. Partial responses occurred in three dose-escalation patients, of whom one had hepatocellular carcinoma and two had cutaneous melanoma. The monotherapy dose-escalation portion (N of about 50 patients) of the phase I ivuxolimab trial is reported in the paper. Peripheral TCRbeta sequencing aimed to test whether ivuxolimab altered TCR sequence diversity and caused clonal T-cell expansion. Among the roughly 50 dose-escalation patients, roughly 20 had hepatocellular carcinoma, 15 or so melanoma, 9 renal cell carcinoma and 9 head and neck cancer. In the dose-escalation cohort, approximately 82% of patients were male, and the mean age was 60 years with a range of 23 to 79. Prior anti-PD-1, anti-PD-L1 or anti-CTLA-4 therapy was permitted, and 30% to 45% of dose-escalation patients had received checkpoint inhibitors.

Turning to this clone: Its antigen is not yet known. One base away there is no much larger clone; base qualities are not given.

For sequencing of the TCRbeta CDR3 region, genomic DNA was extracted from the sorted cells. The immunoSEQ Assay was used to sequence the TCRbeta CDR3 regions. TCRdb provides this immuneACCESS table in a form limited to in-frame rearrangements. Some clones are lacking; in checked studies, under half of them reflect an unresolved V gene, and why the rest are absent is not known. This sample comprises approximately 31,000 clones, approximately 89% of them detected only once. The leading ten clones occupy about 25% of the sample. The investigation overall reported the following: In the 0.1-3.0 mg/kg groups, partial responders were among the patients with the lowest normalized peripheral clonal expansion, particularly in CD8+ T cells. Low levels of normalized T-cell clonal expansion were also seen in some patients who did not respond. After ivuxolimab, more expanded clones were found on average in CD8+ T cells than in CD4+ T cells. At doses from 0.1 to 3.0 mg/kg, clonal expansion was seen in both CD4+ and CD8+ blood T cells between baseline and week 6. The antigen specificity of the peripheral T cells that underwent clonal expansion was not determined.

The germline V gene sets CDR1 to SNHLY and CDR2 to FYNNEI. The germline V end is reduced by 8 bases and the J end by 4 bases; junction bases left unmatched: 10. The CDR3 covers 14 residues, taking in both the cysteine and the phenylalanine. The only DNA kept is the CDR3, 42 bases in frame from the first base. Patients with autoimmune disease history or receiving systemic immunosuppression were excluded from the trial. Peripheral blood for TCR sequencing was collected from all dose cohorts at baseline, on cycle 4 day 1, and on cycle 7 day 1. Samples came from an open-label, multicenter, first-in-human phase I dose-escalation trial of ivuxolimab. The trial enrolled adults with locally advanced or metastatic head and neck squamous cell, hepatocellular, melanoma or renal cell carcinoma. Before TCR sequencing, CD4+ and CD8+ T cells were separately sorted from peripheral blood.

The sequencing here drew on CD4+ or CD8+ T cells sorted from blood, taken in a trial of the OX40 agonist ivuxolimab. The receptor's source is an adult with an advanced solid tumor such as melanoma, head and neck, liver or kidney cancer. The chain is assembled from TRBV2 and TRBJ1-2, with 7 junctional bases fitting TRBD1. The DNA is as follows: TGTGCCAGCCACCGGGACAGTACGTCCTATGGCTACACCTTC. Its coded protein is CASHRDSTSYGYTF.